What follows are 7 T cell receptor beta chains derived from one specimen sequenced in a study of early T cells in non-severe SARS-CoV-2 infection. TCRdb re-called the 5' RACE reads with MiXCR, one entry per CDR3 protein. Of 55,000 to 75,000 distinct CDR3 sequences in the sample, 10% to 15% were seen once. Sequencing was performed on whole blood. Receptor source: an adult who was a healthcare worker with PCR-confirmed SARS-CoV-2 infection or an uninfected control (not recorded which).

This clonotype was detected ten times or more. This chain joins TRBV19 and TRBJ1-5; D possibly corresponds to TRBD1 (6 bases). The CDR3 is 14 residues long. V lost 4 bases and J 5 bases, leaving 12 bases between the germline ends. Germline V gene lookup returns CDR1 LNHDA and CDR2 SQIVND (reference sequence). The CDR3 DNA reads as TGTGCCAGTAGTAGCGACAGGAGCTATCAGCCCCAGCATTTT. Translating gives CASSSDRSYQPQHF.

The chain couples TRBV7-6 to TRBJ2-3; 9 nucleotides agree with TRBD2. From germline, CDR1 is SGHVS and CDR2 FNYEAQ. CDR3 size: 16 residues. V lost 5 bases and J lost 4; bases outside the gene matches: 10. CDR3 DNA sequence: TGTGCCAGCAGCCCACAAGTAGCGGGAGTAGCAGATACGCAGTATTTT. Residues: CASSPQVAGVADTQYF.

The chain employs TRBV11-1 and TRBJ2-7; D is possibly TRBD1 (6 bases). Looked up from germline, CDR1 is SGHAT and CDR2 is FQDESV (reference sequence). This CDR3 contains 16 residues. The germline V and J ends were trimmed by 4 bases and 6 bases, with 22 bases remaining between them. For the CDR3, the DNA is TGTGCCAGCAGCTCTCAGCCGGGACACGTATCCCGCGAGCAGTACTTC. This gives the protein CASSSQPGHVSREQYF.

This clonotype occurred a few times. The chain links TRBV7-3 to TRBJ2-2; D perhaps matches TRBD2 (6 bases). Germline-derived CDR1 and CDR2 are SGHTA and FQGTGA. Trimming removed 5 bases from V and 6 bases from J, with 16 bases in between. The CDR3 sequence is 15 residues long. CDR3 protein: CASSPRSSEAGELFF. For the CDR3, the DNA is TGTGCCAGCAGCCCTCGGTCTAGCGAAGCCGGGGAGCTGTTTTTT.

This clonotype has just a few counts. V usage is TRBV12-3 or TRBV12-4 and J usage is TRBJ2-7, with 10 bases lining up with TRBD1. J was trimmed by 4 bases and V by 3 bases; bases with no gene match: 3. CDR3 size: 14 residues. CDR3 DNA: TGTGCCAGCAGTTTGGGACAGGGGTGGTACGAGCAGTACTTC. Its protein is CASSLGQGWYEQYF.

This clonotype has just a few counts. The rearrangement joins TRBV27 to TRBJ2-7; D is unclear. Germline V gene sequence: CDR1 MNHEY, CDR2 SMNVEV (reference sequence). V shed 6 bases and J shed 5 bases, with 11 bases lying between them. This CDR3 is 12 amino acids long. The CDR3 loop reads CASRDVKDEQYF. The CDR3 region has the DNA TGTGCCAGCAGGGACGTTAAGGACGAGCAGTACTTC.

This clonotype was counted ten times or more. This chain links TRBV25-1 with TRBJ2-1; D unresolved. Germline loops: CDR1 MGHDK, CDR2 SYGVNS. This CDR3 contains 14 residues. Trimming shortened V by 7 bases and J by 0 bases, and 10 bases separated the two germline ends. The DNA for the CDR3 is TGTGCCAGCAACCGTCTGGGCTCCTACAATGAGCAGTTCTTC. It is translated as CASNRLGSYNEQFF.